The subject of this entry is one TCR beta chain. Its specificity is not known. This sample was taken from a study of shared clonotypes between healthy human individuals. General study findings and limits: Clonotype sharing across a handful of donors was observed for 4% to 6.5% of naive CD4 clonotypes. As a rule, naive subsets had a larger estimated richness than memory subsets.

CD45RO-negative cells were positively selected for CCR7, leaving out terminally differentiated effector memory CD45RA+ cells. Sequenced by immunoSEQ multiplex PCR; TCRdb stores in-frame clones only, minus some. Altogether approximately 600,000 clones are present, approximately 96% being singletons, with the ten largest covering around 0.11%. J was trimmed by 6 bases and V by 4 bases; bases with no gene match: 11. CDR3 length equals 16 residues. Germline assignment: CDR1 PRHDT and CDR2 FYEKMQ (reference sequence). The TCR was taken from a woman aged 25 to 39 in good health. V usage is TRBV13 and J usage is TRBJ2-1, with 8 bases identical to TRBD1. The sample taken for sequencing was naive CD8+ T cells sorted from blood. In DNA, the CDR3 is TGTGCCAGCAGCTCCAGAACCGGACAGGGCTTCAATGAGCAGTTCTTC. This sequence encodes CASSSRTGQGFNEQFF.